Presented here are 30 T cell receptor beta chains from one specimen sequenced in a study of Graves' ophthalmopathy and Graves' hyperthyroidism. Scientists amplified the TCR beta CDR3 regions from RNA transcripts. Second-round multiplex PCR followed a first-round RT-PCR using HTBI primers. TCRdb reprocessed the multiplex PCR reads with MiXCR, giving one entry per CDR3 protein. The table lists about 210,000 distinct CDR3 sequences, just under 30% of them singletons, with 9.1% in the top ten. Sequencing used peripheral blood. The receptors were sampled from a middle-aged man with Graves' ophthalmopathy.

There are many counts of this clonotype. The chain combines TRBV12-3 or TRBV12-4 with TRBJ2-1; TRBD2 matches at 12 bases. V was clipped by 5 bases and J by 5 bases; unmatched bases: 4. The CDR3 is 15 amino acids. Here the CDR3 DNA reads TGTGCCAGCAGTCACCTAGCGGGAGGGAACAATGAGCAGTTCTTC. Translating it yields CASSHLAGGNNEQFF.

The chain employs TRBV27 and TRBJ1-1; D is perhaps TRBD1 (5 bases). Per the germline V gene, CDR1 is MNHEY and CDR2 is SMNVEV (reference sequence). V gave up 2 bases and J gave up 9 bases, with 16 bases separating them. This CDR3 contains 14 residues. CDR3 region: CASSLTDSFEKAFF. Written as DNA, the CDR3 is TGTGCCAGCAGTTTAACCGACAGCTTTGAGAAAGCTTTCTTT.

This clonotype came up a few times. J is TRBJ1-1 and V is TRBV6-2 or TRBV6-3; TRBD1 might be the D (5 bases). V was pared by 5 bases and J by 2 bases, with 12 bases between. The CDR3 runs to 14 residues. Germline lookup yields CDR1 MNHEY and CDR2 SVGEGT. The CDR3 is CASSRNRLNTEAFF. The CDR3 nucleotides read TGTGCCAGCAGTCGGAACAGGCTCAACACTGAAGCTTTCTTT.

There are many counts of this clonotype. J is TRBJ2-2 and V is TRBV12-3 or TRBV12-4, with no clear D. V shed 4 bases and J shed 4 bases, with 7 bases lying between them. CDR3 size: 13 residues. The CDR3 loop is CASSSAGTGELFF. CDR3 nucleotide sequence: TGTGCCAGCAGTTCCGCAGGCACCGGGGAGCTGTTTTTT.

This clonotype was found many times. The rearrangement joins TRBV9 to TRBJ2-5; no firm D call. V was cut by 0 bases and J by 5 bases, with 14 bases left in between. The V gene's germline CDR1 is SGDLS and CDR2 YYNGEE. The CDR3 has 15 residues. The CDR3 DNA sequence: TGTGCCAGCAGCGTAGTTCCCGACTTAGGGGAGACCCAGTACTTC. It codes for CASSVVPDLGETQYF.

This clonotype was counted at least ten times. The chain combines TRBV18 with TRBJ2-7; TRBD1 matches 7 bases. The V and J ends lost 6 bases and 0 bases, in that order; junction bases with no gene match: 5. The CDR3 runs to 14 residues. In germline, CDR1 is KGHSH, CDR2 LQKENI. In DNA, the CDR3 is TGTGCCAGCTCTAGACAGGGCCGCTCCTACGAGCAGTACTTC. Translated: CASSRQGRSYEQYF.

This clonotype was found many times. V gene TRBV6-2 or TRBV6-3 combines with J gene TRBJ2-7; D call uncertain. The CDR3 extends over 11 amino acids. The germline gives CDR1 MNHEY, CDR2 SVGEGT. The V end lost 8 bases, the J end lost 3 bases, and 8 bases lay between the germline ends. In DNA, the CDR3 is TGTGCCAGCGGGGTAGACTACGAGCAGTACTTC. Translation gives CASGVDYEQYF.

The V gene is TRBV4-2, the J gene TRBJ1-5, with D unclear. CDR1 and CDR2 (germline): LGHNA, YNFKEQ. Trimming cost V 0 bases and J 4 bases, with 16 bases left between them. The CDR3 runs 17 residues. The CDR3 loop reads CASSQDVAALQNQPQHF. CDR3 sequence (DNA): TGTGCCAGCAGCCAAGATGTGGCCGCCCTACAAAATCAGCCCCAGCATTTT.

This clonotype was seen at least ten times. The genes are TRBV7-8 and TRBJ2-7; 13 bases are a match to TRBD2. Germline V gene data show CDR1 as SGHVS and CDR2 as FQNEAQ. There are 15 residues in the CDR3. V dropped 1 base and J dropped 4; count of bases not matched to a gene: 1. The CDR3 DNA reads as TGTGCCAGCAGCTTAGGGACTAGCGGGAGTTACGAGCAGTACTTC. It encodes CASSLGTSGSYEQYF. The full variable domain, in which reference TRBV7-8 and TRBJ2-7 provide the parts outside the CDR3, is GAGVSQSPRYKVAKRGQDVALRCDPISGHVSLFWYQQALGQGPEFLTYFQNEAQLDKSGLPSDRFFAERPEGSVSTLKIQRTQQEDSAVYLCASSLGTSGSYEQYFGPGTRLTVT.

This clonotype was seen ten or more times. One end of the junction does not line up with germline, which may come from a read error. The rearrangement links TRBV2 to TRBJ1-2; no clear D. Looked up from germline, CDR1 is SNHLY and CDR2 is FYNNEI. This CDR3 has 16 residues. This CDR3 reads CASSEAGPRAAYGYTF. CDR3 bases: TGTGCTAGCAGTGAAGCGGGCCCCCGGGCGGCTTATGGCTACACCTTC.

This clonotype was counted many times. The J gene is TRBJ2-7, the V gene TRBV29-1; D is perhaps TRBD2 (6 bases). Trimming removed 1 base from V and 0 bases from J, with 10 bases in between. Germline V gives CDR1 SQVTM, CDR2 ANQGSEA. The CDR3 has 14 amino acids. The CDR3 loop is CSVEGLEDSYEQYF. The CDR3 DNA reads TGCAGCGTTGAAGGACTAGAGGACTCCTACGAGCAGTACTTC.

This clonotype has a count of ten or more. V and J are TRBV19 and TRBJ1-5; D not resolved. Trimming left V 3 bases short and J 0 bases short, with 12 bases between. CDR3 length: 16 residues. Germline values: CDR1 LNHDA, CDR2 SQIVND (reference sequence). The CDR3 sequence is CASSIDATYSNQPQHF. As DNA, the CDR3 is TGTGCCAGTAGTATTGATGCAACTTATAGCAATCAGCCCCAGCATTTT.

This clonotype was counted at least ten times. The chain couples TRBV11-2 to TRBJ1-6; the D gene is possibly TRBD1 (5 bases). Germline V gene data show CDR1 as SGHAT and CDR2 as FQNNGV. The V end was cut by 4 bases, the J end by 5 bases, with 12 bases between. This CDR3 contains 15 residues. CDR3 sequence (DNA): TGTGCCAGCAGCTATGAGGGGAATAATAATTCACCCCTCCACTTT. As protein: CASSYEGNNNSPLHF.

This clonotype has ten or more counts. The J gene is TRBJ2-5, the V gene TRBV27; 8 nucleotides match TRBD2. Trimming cost V 7 bases and J 0 bases; bases outside gene matches: 7. The CDR3 consists of 15 residues. From germline, CDR1 is MNHEY and CDR2 SMNVEV (reference sequence). This CDR3 is CASKLRRGDQETQYF. The CDR3, as DNA: TGTGCCAGCAAACTGAGGCGGGGGGACCAAGAGACCCAGTACTTC.

The sample holds many counts of this clonotype. This rearrangement joins TRBV4-1 to TRBJ2-7; 7 bases match TRBD1. CDR3 length equals 15 residues. Germline CDR1 and CDR2: MGHRA and YSYEKL. J was trimmed by 6 bases and V by 6 bases; bases with no gene match: 14. DNA of the CDR3: TGCGCCAGCAGTCCCGACCGACAGGGCTTCGGCGAGCAGTACTTC. Translating gives CASSPDRQGFGEQYF.

The V gene is TRBV6-2 or TRBV6-3, the J gene TRBJ1-2; the D is unclear. V lost 2 bases, J lost 8 bases, and 12 bases lay in between. The CDR3 consists of 13 residues. The germline CDR1 and CDR2 sequences are MNHEY and SVGEGT. CDR3 sequence (DNA): TGTGCCAGCAGTTACAGGGTATCGAGCGGCTACACCTTC. Protein product: CASSYRVSSGYTF.

This clonotype was detected ten times or more. CDR3 protein: CSVNSNTEAFF. The CDR3 bases are TGCAGCGTTAACAGTAACACTGAAGCTTTCTTT. This rearrangement joins TRBV29-1 to TRBJ1-1; D is uncertain. Deletions cut 5 bases from V and 2 bases from J, with 6 bases between. The CDR3 has 11 residues. Germline V gene sequence: CDR1 SQVTM, CDR2 ANQGSEA.

The CDR3 DNA reads as TGTGCCAGCAGTTTCGGGACTAGCGGGAGGGAGACCCAGTACTTC. Protein product: CASSFGTSGRETQYF. The V gene is TRBV27, the J gene TRBJ2-5; 15 bases agree with TRBD2. V lost 3 bases, J lost 5 bases, and 1 base stayed unmatched. This CDR3 is built from 15 residues. The V gene's germline CDR1 is MNHEY and CDR2 SMNVEV (reference sequence).

This clonotype appeared many times. This chain connects TRBV19 to TRBJ2-2; D is possibly TRBD1 or TRBD2 (8 bases each). The ends were cut back, 9 bases at V and 7 bases at J, with 21 bases in the middle. The germline CDR1 and CDR2 sequences are LNHDA and SQIVND (reference sequence). The CDR3 has 15 residues. CDR3 in amino acids: CASKREQGAVGELFF. The CDR3 DNA is TGTGCCAGCAAGCGGGAGCAGGGGGCGGTCGGGGAGCTGTTTTTT.

The table lists this clonotype with many counts. The chain links TRBV7-2 to TRBJ2-7; D is perhaps TRBD1 (6 bases). The germline CDR1 and CDR2 sequences are SGHTA and FQGNSA. Trimming shortened V by 5 bases and J by 1 base, and 15 bases separated the two germline ends. The CDR3 is 15 amino acids. The CDR3 region has the DNA TGTGCCAGCAGCCTGACCGAGGACAGTTCCTACGAGCAGTACTTC. It translates to CASSLTEDSSYEQYF.

This clonotype was recorded at least ten times. The V gene is TRBV6-5, the J gene TRBJ2-7; possible D gene TRBD1, 5 bases. The V gene lost 5 bases and the J gene lost 0 bases, with 11 bases spanning the gap. This CDR3 has 14 residues. Germline CDR1 and CDR2: MNHEY and SVGAGI. CDR3: CASSLDSISYEQYF. The DNA of the CDR3 is TGTGCCAGCAGTCTTGACAGTATCTCCTACGAGCAGTACTTC.

The chain links TRBV9 to TRBJ2-5; 7 bases line up with TRBD1. The CDR3 loop spans 15 amino acids. Losses at the gene ends were 3 bases for V and 1 base for J; bases not matched to a gene: 6. Per the germline V gene, CDR1 is SGDLS and CDR2 is YYNGEE. DNA of the CDR3: TGTGCCAGCAGCGCGTGGACAGGTAGCCAAGAGACCCAGTACTTC. It is translated as CASSAWTGSQETQYF.

This clonotype occurred many times. The J gene is TRBJ2-2, the V gene TRBV12-3 or TRBV12-4; D not resolved. The CDR3 spans 12 residues. Trimming took 2 bases from V and 7 from J, leaving 5 bases between them. The CDR3 here is CASSLNNGELFF. CDR3 nucleotide sequence: TGTGCCAGCAGTTTAAATAACGGGGAGCTGTTTTTT.

The sample holds many counts of this clonotype. J is TRBJ2-2 and V is TRBV28; D is unresolved. The germline V gene encodes CDR1 MDHEN and CDR2 SYDVKM. The CDR3 sequence is 14 residues long. Trimming took off 3 bases at V and 1 base at J, with 6 bases between the two ends. This CDR3 is CASSFRVNTGELFF. The CDR3 region has the DNA TGTGCCAGCAGTTTTAGGGTGAACACCGGGGAGCTGTTTTTT.

This clonotype has ten or more counts. The chain employs TRBV6-5 and TRBJ1-6, with unresolved D. CDR1 is MNHEY, CDR2 SVGAGI, per germline. V was clipped by 2 bases and J by 8 bases, with 10 bases between them. There are 14 residues in the CDR3. This CDR3 reads CASSYESGDSPLHF. CDR3 DNA: TGTGCCAGCAGTTACGAATCCGGCGATTCACCCCTCCACTTT.

This clonotype showed up many times. The V call is TRBV28, the J call TRBJ2-5; D call uncertain. The V end lost 1 base, the J end lost 2 bases, and 11 bases lay between the germline ends. This CDR3 has 15 amino acids. Germline V gives CDR1 MDHEN, CDR2 SYDVKM. This CDR3 is CASSLYIQRQETQYF. CDR3 in DNA: TGTGCCAGCAGTTTATATATCCAGCGACAAGAGACCCAGTACTTC.

This clonotype was seen at least ten times. The chain couples TRBV6-1 to TRBJ1-5, with D unresolved. CDR1 is MNHNS, CDR2 SASEGT, per germline. V was clipped by 5 bases and J by 7 bases, with 12 bases between them. This CDR3 region has 13 residues. The CDR3 sequence: CASSTNTRQPQHF. The CDR3 DNA follows: TGTGCCAGCAGTACGAATACAAGGCAGCCCCAGCATTTT.

The J gene is TRBJ2-5, the V gene TRBV28; 8 bases map to TRBD1. Trimming removed 5 bases from V and 5 bases from J; junction bases left unmatched: 7. This CDR3 comprises 14 residues. Germline CDR1 reads MDHEN; CDR2 reads SYDVKM. The CDR3 loop is CASSPYTGGETQYF. In DNA form, the CDR3 reads TGTGCCAGCAGTCCCTATACAGGGGGGGAGACCCAGTACTTC.

This chain links TRBV29-1 with TRBJ2-7; no clear D gene. Trimming took 2 bases from V and 0 from J, leaving 8 bases between them. There are 13 residues in the CDR3. In germline, CDR1 is SQVTM, CDR2 ANQGSEA. The CDR3 loop is CSVEIGGSYEQYF. CDR3 bases: TGCAGCGTTGAAATCGGCGGCTCCTACGAGCAGTACTTC.

The chain recombines TRBV27 with TRBJ1-2, with D possibly being TRBD1 (5 bases). In germline, CDR1 is MNHEY, CDR2 SMNVEV (reference sequence). V shed 4 bases and J shed 4 bases, with 7 bases lying between them. The CDR3 spans 12 residues. In nucleotides, the CDR3 is TGTGCCAGCAGTTGGGGGGGCTATGGCTACACCTTC. Protein: CASSWGGYGYTF.